Below, one T cell receptor beta chain is given with its context. These data originate in a study of shared clonotypes between healthy human individuals. CDR3 length: 13 residues. The V and J ends lost 4 bases and 6 bases respectively, with 14 bases between them. The germline V gene has CDR1 SGDLS and CDR2 YYNGEE. Data came from immunoSEQ multiplex PCR; TCRdb stores just in-frame clones and leaves some out. The data hold nearly 1,000,000 clones, with 70% to 85% observed a single time. This clonotype was obtained from a young man in good health. The chain joins TRBV9 to TRBJ2-7, with D perhaps being TRBD1 or TRBD2 (5 bases each). Sequences were obtained from memory CD4+ T cells sorted from blood. Noted subset: CD45RA-negative fraction. The CDR3 spells CASSTDSGGEQYF. The CDR3 DNA reads as TGTGCCAGCAGCACGGACTCTGGGGGCGAGCAGTACTTC.